These T cell receptor beta chains were read from a single sample in a study of CD8 T cells in ankylosing spondylitis. Using its own MiXCR run on the 5' RACE reads, TCRdb lists one record per CDR3 protein. The sample includes about 420,000 distinct CDR3 sequences, about 22% of them seen just once. Sequencing was performed on blood, either unsorted or a sorted T cell fraction (not recorded which). Receptor source: a male donor with ankylosing spondylitis. The CDR3 runs from the conserved cysteine through the conserved F or W. A D gene is named only where the DNA matches it firmly. Clone size is stated in some rows and not others, as once, few, many or a class when expanded.

D gene,V gene,clone size,J gene,CDR3 DNA,CDR3 protein
TRBD1,TRBV5-1,few,TRBJ2-7,TGCGCCAGCAGCTTTGGACAGGGGGCATCCTACGAGCAGTACTTC,CASSFGQGASYEQYF
TRBD2,TRBV7-9,few,TRBJ2-1,TGTGCCAGCAGTCGGCCGGGACTAGCGGGCTACAATGAGCAGTTCTTC,CASSRPGLAGYNEQFF
TRBD2,TRBV29-1,few,TRBJ2-5,TGCAGCGTTGAATTAGCGGGAGCTGAGACCCAGTACTTC,CSVELAGAETQYF
-,TRBV2,few,TRBJ2-1,TGTGCCAGCAGTGAGCCCACTAGATTCAATGAGCAGTTCTTC,CASSEPTRFNEQFF
-,TRBV9,few,TRBJ2-3,TGTGCCAGCAGCGCGGGTCTGAGAGATACGCAGTATTTT,CASSAGLRDTQYF
TRBD2,TRBV7-9,few,TRBJ2-2,TGTGCCAGCAGCTCCCCTCCGGGAGGGCCGAACACCGGGGAGCTGTTTTTT,CASSSPPGGPNTGELFF
-,TRBV3-1,few,TRBJ1-1,TGTGCCAGCAGCGAACTCCGGGGGGAAGCTTTCTTT,CASSELRGEAFF
-,TRBV11-2,-,TRBJ2-7,TGTGCCAGCAGCCCTATCTCCTACGAGCAGTACTTC,CASSPISYEQYF
TRBD2,TRBV9,-,TRBJ2-1,TGTGCCAGCAGCCCTGATAGCGGGAACTACAATGAGCAGTTCTTC,CASSPDSGNYNEQFF
-,TRBV11-2,-,TRBJ2-1,TGTGCCAGCAGCCCCCGAGGAGACAGCAACAATGAGCAGTTCTTC,CASSPRGDSNNEQFF
-,TRBV12-3/TRBV12-4,-,TRBJ2-3,TGTGCCAGCAGTCTGGACTTTGCATATACGCAGTATTTT,CASSLDFAYTQYF
-,TRBV11-3,-,TRBJ2-1,TGTGCCAGCAGCCTCTTTGGGGTCCAATACTCCTACAATGAGCAGTTCTTC,CASSLFGVQYSYNEQFF
-,TRBV12-5,-,TRBJ2-2,TGTGCTAGTGCCCTGTCCCGGGACACCCTCAGGGGCACCGGGGAGCTGTTTTTT,CASALSRDTLRGTGELFF
-,TRBV20-1,-,TRBJ1-2,TGCAGTGCTAGAGTGGTCTACAGCGGCGCTAGGGGCTACACCTTC,CSARVVYSGARGYTF
-,TRBV28,-,TRBJ1-5,TGTGCCAGCAACGACATGGGAGGGGGGGGCAATCAGCCCCAGCATTTT,CASNDMGGGGNQPQHF
-,TRBV7-9,few,TRBJ2-4,TGTGCCAGCAGCTTCGTCAGGGCTCCCAAAAACATTCAGTACTTC,CASSFVRAPKNIQYF
-,TRBV7-8,-,TRBJ2-1,TGTGCCAGCAGCACTGAATACAATGAGCAGTTCTTC,CASSTEYNEQFF
-,TRBV2,-,TRBJ2-7,TGTGCCAGCGTCAAGGGAGTTCCCCACGAGCAGTACTTC,CASVKGVPHEQYF
TRBD2,TRBV20-1,-,TRBJ2-3,TGCAGTGCTAGTACCCTAGCGGCAGATACGCAGTATTTT,CSASTLAADTQYF
-,TRBV27,-,TRBJ2-7,TGTGCCAGCAGTTCACCCGCGGGACCCGCTATCGAGCAGTACTTC,CASSSPAGPAIEQYF
-,TRBV12-3/TRBV12-4,-,TRBJ1-4,TGTGCCAGCAGTCCGGACAGTGAAAAACTGTTTTTT,CASSPDSEKLFF
TRBD2,TRBV7-3,-,TRBJ2-2,TGTGCCAGCAGCTGGACTAGCGGGAGGAACACCGGGGAGCTGTTTTTT,CASSWTSGRNTGELFF
TRBD2,TRBV7-3,few,TRBJ2-1,TGTGCCAGCAGTGTCGCAGGGAGGGTGAATGAGCAGTTCTTC,CASSVAGRVNEQFF
-,TRBV30,-,TRBJ1-1,TGTGCCTGGAGCCCCGCACGGGACACTGAAGCTTTCTTT,CAWSPARDTEAFF
-,TRBV2,few,TRBJ1-1,TGTGCCAGCAAACGGAGGGCAGGTTCTATGAACACTGAAGCTTTCTTT,CASKRRAGSMNTEAFF
-,TRBV21-1,-,TRBJ2-7,TGTGCCAGCAGCAAAGTACTAGCGGGGTCTGGGTCCTACGAGCAGTACTTC,CASSKVLAGSGSYEQYF
-,TRBV5-1,-,TRBJ1-1,TGCGCCAGCAGCTTGGCAGGCGGGGAGGCCACTGAAGCTTTCTTT,CASSLAGGEATEAFF
-,TRBV12-3/TRBV12-4,-,TRBJ2-7,TGTGCCAGCAGTTTAAAGCAGAGAAACTACGAGCAGTACTTC,CASSLKQRNYEQYF
-,TRBV28,-,TRBJ1-3,TGTGCCAGCACCCCCTACCTCTCTGGAAACACCATATATTTT,CASTPYLSGNTIYF
TRBD2,TRBV9,-,TRBJ2-5,TGTGCCAGCAGCGCACCGGGACTAGCGGGACCGTTTAAGGAGACCCAGTACTTC,CASSAPGLAGPFKETQYF
-,TRBV4-1,many,TRBJ1-2,TGCGCCAGCAGCCAAGGCTTGGGTACGGAGGGTGCCTATGGCTACACCTTC,CASSQGLGTEGAYGYTF
TRBD2,TRBV9,-,TRBJ2-2,TGTGCCAGCAGCGTTGGGACTAGCGGGGAGACCGGGGAGCTGTTTTTT,CASSVGTSGETGELFF